Sequencing of this TCR beta chain was carried out in a study of cytomegalovirus exposure and HLA in healthy donors. This clone was detected only a few times. With 60 Vbeta and 13 Jbeta primers, the PCR was carried out. Only in-frame clones appear in the TCRdb table, and some are missing; sequencing was by immunoSEQ multiplex PCR. The sample records about 120,000 clones, roughly three quarters being singletons. Trimming took 4 bases from V and 8 from J; bases not matched to a gene: 11. Germline values: CDR1 SGHNT, CDR2 YENEEA. The CDR3 sequence is 15 residues long. Sample: PBMCs. The J gene is TRBJ1-2, the V gene TRBV11-3; 9 nucleotides agree with TRBD1. This TCR came from a man aged 30-40 years in good health and CMV-seropositive. The CDR3 DNA follows: TGTGCCAGCAGCTGGGGGACAGGGAACCTTCGGGGCTACACCTTC. Its translation: CASSWGTGNLRGYTF. The full variable domain, its missing parts supplied by reference TRBV11-3 and TRBJ1-2, is EAGVVQSPRYKIIEKKQPVAFWCNPISGHNTLYWYLQNLGQGPELLIRYENEEAVDDSQLPKDRFSAERLKGVDSTLKIQPAELGDSAVYLCASSWGTGNLRGYTFGSGTRLTVV.